The sequence of this T cell receptor (beta chain) was determined in a study of T cells expressing NK-cell markers. Study background: Sorted CD3+CD56+NKG2C+, CD3+CD56+NKG2C- and CD3+CD56-NKG2C+ T-cell subsets were beta-chain profiled. The study, taken as a whole, reports: Clones of NKG2C+ T cells that had expanded were of unclear HCMV specificity. Once again these clonotypes came out on top in the CD3+CD56-NKG2C+ fraction of several donors.

A word on this clonotype: The antigen is undetermined.

In germline, CDR1 is GTSNPN, CDR2 SVGIG (reference sequence). The CDR3 contains 15 residues. TCR beta libraries carry UMIs added by 5'RACE template switching. TCRdb reprocessed the 5' RACE reads, keeping one entry per CDR3 protein, no DNA. Here the sample table reports some 300,000 distinct CDR3 sequences. Sequencing was carried out using blood T cells: a sorted CD56 or NKG2C T cell subset, CD4+ or CD8+ T cells, or bulk PBMC T cells (not recorded which). The clonotype originates from a man aged 18 to 30 in good health. The V gene is TRBV30, the J gene TRBJ1-1; the D call of TRBD1 rests on TCRdb alone, since no DNA is present to check it. The CDR3: CAWNDRGGKDTEAFF.